This is a list of T cell receptor beta chains from one sample in a study of T cell repertoires in cytomegalovirus infection. One entry per CDR3 protein, called by TCRdb with MiXCR from the reads. The table shows roughly 310,000 distinct CDR3 sequences, with 17% occurring only once. The sequencing sample was made of PBMCs. The receptors come from a human donor in good health (CMV status not recorded). Some clones in this sample may be carry-over from other donors' samples. The CDR3 runs from the conserved cysteine through the conserved F or W. Fields, in order: V gene, clone size, J gene, D gene, CDR3 length, CDR3 DNA, CDR3 protein. D genes are given only for firm matches. Rows may omit the clone size; those that give it use once, few, many or a size class.

V gene: TRBV7-8
clone size: many
J gene: TRBJ2-5
D gene: .
CDR3 length: 16
CDR3 DNA: TGTGCCAGCAGCTTAGCAGGGGGGGGCCAGGGTGAGACCCAGTACTTC
CDR3 protein: CASSLAGGGQGETQYF

V gene: TRBV3-1
clone size: .
J gene: TRBJ1-2
D gene: .
CDR3 length: 15
CDR3 DNA: TGTGCCAGCAGCCTCGGACGGCAGATACACGGTGGCTACACCTTC
CDR3 protein: CASSLGRQIHGGYTF

V gene: TRBV10-3
clone size: .
J gene: TRBJ1-2
D gene: .
CDR3 length: 13
CDR3 DNA: TGTGCCATCAGGAGCGGGGGTGGGGATGGCTACACCTTC
CDR3 protein: CAIRSGGGDGYTF

V gene: TRBV12-3/TRBV12-4
clone size: .
J gene: TRBJ2-5
D gene: .
CDR3 length: 14
CDR3 DNA: TGTGCCAGCAGCCTAGCAGGGAACCGCGAGACCCAGTACTTC
CDR3 protein: CASSLAGNRETQYF

V gene: TRBV6-5
clone size: few
J gene: TRBJ2-3
D gene: .
CDR3 length: 16
CDR3 DNA: TGTGCCAGCAGTTACTCGAAGGGACGCTACACAGATACGCAGTATTTT
CDR3 protein: CASSYSKGRYTDTQYF

V gene: TRBV2
clone size: few
J gene: TRBJ2-5
D gene: .
CDR3 length: 12
CDR3 DNA: TGTGCCAGCAGAGGGTGGCAAGAGACCCAGTACTTC
CDR3 protein: CASRGWQETQYF

V gene: TRBV7-8
clone size: many
J gene: TRBJ1-1
D gene: TRBD1
CDR3 length: 15
CDR3 DNA: TGTGCCAGCAGCTCCCCGGGACAGGGGGTAACTGAAGCTTTCTTT
CDR3 protein: CASSSPGQGVTEAFF

V gene: TRBV19
clone size: many
J gene: TRBJ1-5
D gene: .
CDR3 length: 12
CDR3 DNA: TGTGCCAGTAAGGCTGGAAATCAGCCCCAGCATTTT
CDR3 protein: CASKAGNQPQHF

V gene: TRBV6-5
clone size: few
J gene: TRBJ1-3
D gene: .
CDR3 length: 17
CDR3 DNA: TGTGCCAGCAGTTACTCGGGACGGGAGAGCTCTGGAAACACCATATATTTT
CDR3 protein: CASSYSGRESSGNTIYF

V gene: TRBV7-2
clone size: many
J gene: TRBJ1-3
D gene: .
CDR3 length: 12
CDR3 DNA: TGTGCCAGCAGCTGGACAGAAAACACCATATATTTT
CDR3 protein: CASSWTENTIYF

V gene: TRBV29-1
clone size: .
J gene: TRBJ2-1
D gene: .
CDR3 length: 13
CDR3 DNA: TGCAGCGTTGAAGATTTGAAAGGGCGCGAGCAGTTCTTC
CDR3 protein: CSVEDLKGREQFF

V gene: TRBV15
clone size: .
J gene: TRBJ2-2
D gene: .
CDR3 length: 16
CDR3 DNA: TGTGCCACCAGCAGACAGGGGATCGGGCGTGACGGGGAGCTGTTTTTT
CDR3 protein: CATSRQGIGRDGELFF

V gene: TRBV2
clone size: many
J gene: TRBJ1-6
D gene: TRBD1
CDR3 length: 16
CDR3 DNA: TGTGCCAGCAGTGACTATGGGACAGGGGATAATTCACCCCTCCACTTT
CDR3 protein: CASSDYGTGDNSPLHF

V gene: TRBV12-3/TRBV12-4
clone size: .
J gene: TRBJ1-1
D gene: .
CDR3 length: 13
CDR3 DNA: TGTGCCAGCGACTCAGCTGGGAACACTGAAGCTTTCTTT
CDR3 protein: CASDSAGNTEAFF

V gene: TRBV10-2
clone size: .
J gene: TRBJ2-4
D gene: .
CDR3 length: 15
CDR3 DNA: TGCGCCAGCAGTCTGACAGCCCGGCCCAAAAACATTCAGTACTTC
CDR3 protein: CASSLTARPKNIQYF

V gene: TRBV7-6
clone size: .
J gene: TRBJ1-1
D gene: .
CDR3 length: 11
CDR3 DNA: TGTGCCAGCAGCTCCAGTTCTGAAGCTTTCTTT
CDR3 protein: CASSSSSEAFF